This T cell receptor (beta chain) originates from a study of cytomegalovirus exposure and HLA in healthy donors. Study overall: Unique TCRs from HLA-typed donors, 80 million to 100 million of them, were held in an early data release.

The study's findings and limits: HLA restriction was apparent for most CMV-associated TCR beta chains in a later analysis. Immune exposure information available was restricted to CMV serostatus.

Trimming cost V 2 bases and J 1 base, with 5 bases left between them. From germline, CDR1 is SGHTA and CDR2 FQGNSA. The CDR3 has 14 residues. Vbeta (60) and Jbeta (13) primers were used in the PCR. The data were produced by immunoSEQ multiplex PCR, yet TCRdb's version contains in-frame clones alone and is incomplete. The data hold about 170,000 clones, with approximately 80% observed a single time. Note on this clone: What it binds is not known.

This chain joins TRBV7-2 and TRBJ2-2; D call uncertain. What was sequenced was PBMCs. This TCR came from a woman between 45 and 60 years old in good health and CMV-seronegative. Written as DNA, the CDR3 is TGTGCCAGCAGCTTAAGTAGGAACACCGGGGAGCTGTTTTTT. Its protein is CASSLSRNTGELFF.